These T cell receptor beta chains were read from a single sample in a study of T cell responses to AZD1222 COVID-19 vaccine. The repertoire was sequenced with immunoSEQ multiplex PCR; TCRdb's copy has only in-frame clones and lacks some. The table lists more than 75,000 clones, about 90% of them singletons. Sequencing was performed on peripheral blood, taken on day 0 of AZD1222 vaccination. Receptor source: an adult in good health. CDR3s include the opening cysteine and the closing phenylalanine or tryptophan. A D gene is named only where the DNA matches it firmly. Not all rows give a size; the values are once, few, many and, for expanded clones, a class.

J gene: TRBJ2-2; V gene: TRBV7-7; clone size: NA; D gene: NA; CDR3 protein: CASSFTQGTGELFF; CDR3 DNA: TGTGCTAGCAGCTTTACCCAGGGAACCGGGGAGCTGTTTTTT
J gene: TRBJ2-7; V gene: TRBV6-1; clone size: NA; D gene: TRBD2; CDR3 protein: CASSGPRSGRAGEQYF; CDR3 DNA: TGTGCCAGCAGTGGGCCCAGAAGCGGGAGGGCGGGGGAGCAGTACTTC
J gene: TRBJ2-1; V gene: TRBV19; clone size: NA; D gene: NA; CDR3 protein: CASTGFNEQFF; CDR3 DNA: TGTGCCAGTACGGGCTTTAATGAGCAGTTCTTC
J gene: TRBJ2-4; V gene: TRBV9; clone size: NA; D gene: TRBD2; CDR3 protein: CASSPRLAGLAKNIQYF; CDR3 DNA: TGTGCCAGCAGCCCTCGACTAGCGGGATTGGCCAAAAACATTCAGTACTTC
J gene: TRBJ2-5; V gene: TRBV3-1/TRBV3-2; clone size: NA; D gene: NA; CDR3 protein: CASSQDLAGQETQYF; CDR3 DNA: TGTGCCAGCAGCCAAGATCTGGCAGGACAAGAGACCCAGTACTTC
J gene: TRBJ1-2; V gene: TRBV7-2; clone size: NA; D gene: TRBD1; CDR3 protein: CASSPRQGLDGYTF; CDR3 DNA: TGTGCCAGCAGCCCCAGACAGGGATTGGATGGCTACACCTTC
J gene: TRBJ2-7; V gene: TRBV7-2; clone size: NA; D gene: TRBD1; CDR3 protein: CASSRPGQAPYEQYF; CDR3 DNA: TGTGCCAGCAGCCGGCCGGGACAGGCCCCCTACGAGCAGTACTTC
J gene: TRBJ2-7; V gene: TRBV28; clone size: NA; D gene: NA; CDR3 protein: CASSFQGRDEQYF; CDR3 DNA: TGTGCCAGCAGTTTCCAAGGACGGGACGAGCAGTACTTC
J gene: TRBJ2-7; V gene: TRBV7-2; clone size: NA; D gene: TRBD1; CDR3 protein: CASSPGQGAIGGEQYF; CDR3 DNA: TGTGCCAGCAGCCCGGGACAGGGGGCTATCGGGGGCGAGCAGTACTTC
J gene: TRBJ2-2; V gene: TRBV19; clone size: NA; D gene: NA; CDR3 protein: CASSKSGTGELFF; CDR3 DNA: TGTGCCAGTAGTAAATCGGGCACCGGGGAGCTGTTTTTT
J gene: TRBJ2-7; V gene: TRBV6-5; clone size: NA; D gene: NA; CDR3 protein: CASGRQGGYEQYF; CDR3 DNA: TGTGCCAGCGGTCGACAGGGAGGGTACGAGCAGTACTTC
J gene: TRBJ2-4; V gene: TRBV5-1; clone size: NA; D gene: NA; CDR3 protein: CASSLAGFGKDIQYF; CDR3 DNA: TGCGCCAGCAGCTTGGCCGGTTTTGGGAAAGACATTCAGTACTTC
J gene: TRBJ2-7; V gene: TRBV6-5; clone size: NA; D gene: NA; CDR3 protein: CASSFGSPTYEQYF; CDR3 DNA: TGTGCCAGCAGCTTCGGGAGCCCTACCTACGAGCAGTACTTC
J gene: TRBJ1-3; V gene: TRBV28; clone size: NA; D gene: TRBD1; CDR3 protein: CASRAGTGSSGNTIYF; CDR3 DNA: TGTGCCAGCAGGGCCGGGACAGGGAGCTCTGGAAACACCATATATTTT
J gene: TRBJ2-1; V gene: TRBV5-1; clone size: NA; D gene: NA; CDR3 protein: CASSLMDSQNEQFF; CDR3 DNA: TGCGCCAGCAGCCTTATGGACAGCCAAAATGAGCAGTTCTTC
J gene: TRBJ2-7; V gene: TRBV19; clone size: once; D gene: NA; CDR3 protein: CASSIPSGGKAGIGYEQYF; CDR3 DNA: TGTGCCAGTAGTATCCCCAGTGGGGGTAAGGCGGGGATAGGGTACGAGCAGTACTTC
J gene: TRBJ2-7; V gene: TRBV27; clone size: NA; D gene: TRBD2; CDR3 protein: CASRRTLAGTGEQYF; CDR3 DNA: TGTGCCAGCAGGAGGACACTAGCGGGAACTGGCGAGCAGTACTTC
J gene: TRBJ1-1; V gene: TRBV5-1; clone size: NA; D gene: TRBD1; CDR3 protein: CASSPGVQGDTEAFF; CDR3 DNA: TGCGCCAGCAGTCCCGGCGTACAGGGGGACACTGAAGCTTTCTTT
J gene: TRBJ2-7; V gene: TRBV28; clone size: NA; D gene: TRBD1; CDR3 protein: CASSNPGQGDEQYF; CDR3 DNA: TGTGCCAGCAGTAATCCGGGACAGGGTGACGAGCAGTACTTC
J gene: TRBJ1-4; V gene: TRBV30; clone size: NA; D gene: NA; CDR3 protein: CAWSTRSLEKLFF; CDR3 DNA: TGTGCCTGGAGTACTAGAAGTTTGGAAAAACTGTTTTTT
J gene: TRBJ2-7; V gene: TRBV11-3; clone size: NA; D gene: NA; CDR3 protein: CASSPAGGYEQYF; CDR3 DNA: TGTGCCAGCAGCCCTGCGGGCGGCTACGAGCAGTACTTC
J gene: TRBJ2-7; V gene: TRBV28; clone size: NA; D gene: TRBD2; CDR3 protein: CASNPSGSSYEQYF; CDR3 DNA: TGTGCCAGCAATCCTAGCGGTTCTTCCTACGAGCAGTACTTC
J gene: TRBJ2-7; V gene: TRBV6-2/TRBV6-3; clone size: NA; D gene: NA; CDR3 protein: CASSYSTGLYEQYF; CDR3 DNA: TGTGCCAGCAGTTATTCCACAGGGCTCTACGAGCAGTACTTC
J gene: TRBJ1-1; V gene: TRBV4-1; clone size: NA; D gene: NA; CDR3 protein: CASSQGILNTEAFF; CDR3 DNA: TGCGCCAGCAGCCAGGGGATCTTGAACACTGAAGCTTTCTTT
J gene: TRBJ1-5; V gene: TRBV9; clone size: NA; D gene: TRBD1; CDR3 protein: CASSEGTGDGPQHF; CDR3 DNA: TGTGCCAGCAGCGAAGGGACAGGCGATGGGCCCCAGCATTTT
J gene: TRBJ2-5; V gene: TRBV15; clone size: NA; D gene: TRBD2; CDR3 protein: CATSRTPSAGADETQYF; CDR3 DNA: TGTGCCACCAGCAGAACCCCCTCGGCGGGAGCGGATGAGACCCAGTACTTC
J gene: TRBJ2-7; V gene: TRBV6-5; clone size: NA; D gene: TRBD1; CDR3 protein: CASRQGGEQYF; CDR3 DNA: TGTGCCAGCAGACAGGGGGGCGAGCAGTACTTC
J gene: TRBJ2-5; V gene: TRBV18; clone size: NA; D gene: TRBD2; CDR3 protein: CASSREAETQYF; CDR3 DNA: TGTGCCAGCTCCCGGGAGGCAGAGACCCAGTACTTC
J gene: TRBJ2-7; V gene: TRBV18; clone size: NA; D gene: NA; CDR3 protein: CASSPSQGSYEQYF; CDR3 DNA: TGTGCCAGCTCACCCTCGCAGGGCTCCTACGAGCAGTACTTC
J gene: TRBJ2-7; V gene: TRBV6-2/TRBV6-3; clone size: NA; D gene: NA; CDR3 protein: CASSYPGSSYEQYF; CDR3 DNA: TGTGCCAGCAGTTACCCAGGGTCCTCCTACGAGCAGTACTTC
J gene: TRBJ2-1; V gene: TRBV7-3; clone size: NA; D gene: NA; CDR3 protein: CASSRPVSNEQFF; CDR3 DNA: TGTGCCAGCAGCCGCCCAGTCTCCAATGAGCAGTTCTTC
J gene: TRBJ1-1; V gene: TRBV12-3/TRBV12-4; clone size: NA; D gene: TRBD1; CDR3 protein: CASRRTGNYEAFF; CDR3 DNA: TGTGCCAGCAGACGGACAGGGAACTATGAAGCTTTCTTT
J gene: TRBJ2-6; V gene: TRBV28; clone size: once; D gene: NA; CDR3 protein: CASSIPSQGLPPGANVLTF; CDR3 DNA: TGTGCCAGCAGCATCCCGTCACAGGGTTTACCGCCTGGGGCCAACGTCCTGACTTTC
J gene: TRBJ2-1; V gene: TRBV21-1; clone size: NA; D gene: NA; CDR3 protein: CASSRTSGRSTYNEQFF; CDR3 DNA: TGTGCCAGCAGCCGGACTAGCGGGAGGTCTACCTACAATGAGCAGTTCTTC
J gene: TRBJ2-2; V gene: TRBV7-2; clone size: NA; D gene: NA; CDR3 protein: CASSLSTGSNTGELFF; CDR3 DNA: TGTGCCAGCAGCTTAAGTACCGGCTCCAACACCGGGGAGCTGTTTTTT
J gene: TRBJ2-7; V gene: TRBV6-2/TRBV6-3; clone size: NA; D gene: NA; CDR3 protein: CASSERAESYEQYF; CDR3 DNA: TGTGCCAGCAGCGAGAGGGCCGAATCCTACGAGCAGTACTTC
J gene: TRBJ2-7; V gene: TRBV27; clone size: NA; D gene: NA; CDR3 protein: CASSPDGPYEQYF; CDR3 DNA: TGTGCCAGCAGTCCCGACGGTCCCTACGAGCAGTACTTC
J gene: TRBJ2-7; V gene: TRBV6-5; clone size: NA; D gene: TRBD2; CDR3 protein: CASSYLAGGSYEQYF; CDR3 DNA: TGTGCCAGCAGTTACCTAGCGGGAGGGTCCTACGAGCAGTACTTC
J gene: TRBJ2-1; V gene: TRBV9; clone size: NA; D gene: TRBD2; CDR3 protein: CASTGGLAGPNEQFF; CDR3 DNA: TGTGCCAGCACAGGTGGACTAGCGGGGCCCAATGAGCAGTTCTTC
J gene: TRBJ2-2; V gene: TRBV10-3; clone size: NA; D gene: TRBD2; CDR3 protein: CAISEPGLATGELFF; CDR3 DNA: TGTGCCATCAGTGAACCGGGACTAGCAACCGGGGAGCTGTTTTTT
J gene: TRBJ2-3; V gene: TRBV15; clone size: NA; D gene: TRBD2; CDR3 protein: CATSRDRTSGFTDTQYF; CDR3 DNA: TGTGCCACCAGCAGAGATCGGACTAGCGGATTCACAGATACGCAGTATTTT
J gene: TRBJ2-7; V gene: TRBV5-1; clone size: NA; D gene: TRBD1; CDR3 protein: CASSRRPGTGSSYEQYF; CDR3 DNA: TGCGCCAGCAGCCGCCGGCCCGGGACAGGATCCTCCTACGAGCAGTACTTC